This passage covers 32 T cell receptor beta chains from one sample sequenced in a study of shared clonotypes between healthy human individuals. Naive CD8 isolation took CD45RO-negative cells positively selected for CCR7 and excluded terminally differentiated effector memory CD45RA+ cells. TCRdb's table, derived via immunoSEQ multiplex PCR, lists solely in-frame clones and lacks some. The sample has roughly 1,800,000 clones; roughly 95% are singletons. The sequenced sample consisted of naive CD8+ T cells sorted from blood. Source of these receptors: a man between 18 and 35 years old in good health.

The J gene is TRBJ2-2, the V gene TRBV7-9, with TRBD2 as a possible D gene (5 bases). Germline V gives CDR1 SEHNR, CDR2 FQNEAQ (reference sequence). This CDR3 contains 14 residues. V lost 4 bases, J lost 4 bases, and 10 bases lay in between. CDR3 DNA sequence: TGTGCCAGCAGCTCTCCCCGGGGCACCGGGGAGCTGTTTTTT. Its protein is CASSSPRGTGELFF.

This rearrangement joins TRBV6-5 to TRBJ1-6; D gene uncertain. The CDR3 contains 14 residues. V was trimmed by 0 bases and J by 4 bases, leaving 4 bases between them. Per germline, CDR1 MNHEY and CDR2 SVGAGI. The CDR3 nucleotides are TGTGCCAGCAGTTACTCGACATATAATTCACCCCTCCACTTT. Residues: CASSYSTYNSPLHF.

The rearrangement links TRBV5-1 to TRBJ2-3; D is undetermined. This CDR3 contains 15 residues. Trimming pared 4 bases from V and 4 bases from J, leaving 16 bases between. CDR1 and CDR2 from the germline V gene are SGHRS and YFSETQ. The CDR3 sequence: CASSDTMNGSDTQYF. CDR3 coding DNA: TGCGCCAGCAGCGACACTATGAACGGGTCAGATACGCAGTATTTT.

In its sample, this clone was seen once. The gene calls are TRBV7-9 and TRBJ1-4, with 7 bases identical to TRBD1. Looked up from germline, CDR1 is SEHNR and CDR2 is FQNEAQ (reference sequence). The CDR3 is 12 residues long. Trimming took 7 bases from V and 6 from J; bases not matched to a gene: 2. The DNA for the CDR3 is TGTGCCAGCAAGGGACAGTATGAAAAACTGTTTTTT. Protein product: CASKGQYEKLFF.

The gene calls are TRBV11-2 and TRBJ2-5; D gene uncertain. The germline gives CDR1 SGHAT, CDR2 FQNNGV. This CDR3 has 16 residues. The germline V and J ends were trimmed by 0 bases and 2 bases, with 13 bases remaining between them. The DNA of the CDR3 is TGTGCCAGCAGCTTAGATGGCAGTTTGACACAAGAGACCCAGTACTTC. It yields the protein CASSLDGSLTQETQYF.

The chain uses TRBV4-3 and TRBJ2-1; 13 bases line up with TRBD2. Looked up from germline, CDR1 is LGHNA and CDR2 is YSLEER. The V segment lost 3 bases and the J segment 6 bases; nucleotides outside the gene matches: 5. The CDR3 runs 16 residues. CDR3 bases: TGCGCCAGCAGCCACTGGACTAGCGGGAGCTCCAATGAGCAGTTCTTC. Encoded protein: CASSHWTSGSSNEQFF.

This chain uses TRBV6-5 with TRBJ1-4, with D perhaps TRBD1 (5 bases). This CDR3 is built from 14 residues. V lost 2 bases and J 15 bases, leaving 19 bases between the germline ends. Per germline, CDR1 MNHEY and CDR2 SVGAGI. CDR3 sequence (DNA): TGTGCCAGCAGTTACGACAGTGTATTGAAAGAGGTGTTTTTT. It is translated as CASSYDSVLKEVFF.

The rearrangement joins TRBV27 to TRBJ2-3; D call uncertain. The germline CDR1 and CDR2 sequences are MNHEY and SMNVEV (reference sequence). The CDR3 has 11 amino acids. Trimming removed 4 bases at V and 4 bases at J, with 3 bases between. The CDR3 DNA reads TGTGCCAGCAGTTCGTCAGATACGCAGTATTTT. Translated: CASSSSDTQYF.

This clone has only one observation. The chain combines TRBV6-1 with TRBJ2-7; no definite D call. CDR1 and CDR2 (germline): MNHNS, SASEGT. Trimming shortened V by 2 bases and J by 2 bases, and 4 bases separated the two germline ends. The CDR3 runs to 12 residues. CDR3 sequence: CASSEIAYEQYF. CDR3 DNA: TGTGCCAGCAGTGAAATAGCCTACGAGCAGTACTTC.

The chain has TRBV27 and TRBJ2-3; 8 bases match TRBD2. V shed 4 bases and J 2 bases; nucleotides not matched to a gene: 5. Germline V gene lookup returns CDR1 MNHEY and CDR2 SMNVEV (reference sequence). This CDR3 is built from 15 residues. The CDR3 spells CASSSKRGHTDTQYF. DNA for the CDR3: TGTGCCAGCAGTTCCAAGCGGGGGCACACAGATACGCAGTATTTT.

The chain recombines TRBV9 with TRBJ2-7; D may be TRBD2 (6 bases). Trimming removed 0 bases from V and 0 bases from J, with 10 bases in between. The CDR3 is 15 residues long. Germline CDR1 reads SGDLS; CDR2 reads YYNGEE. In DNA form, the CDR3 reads TGTGCCAGCAGCGTAGGCATTAGCGGCTCCTACGAGCAGTACTTC. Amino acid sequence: CASSVGISGSYEQYF.

The CDR3 sequence is CASSLALEGTLYEQYF. CDR3 nucleotides: TGTGCCAGCAGCTTAGCCCTCGAGGGGACCCTCTACGAGCAGTACTTC. This chain connects TRBV7-8 to TRBJ2-7; either TRBD1 or TRBD2 may fit D (5 bases each). The ends were cut back, 0 bases at V and 3 bases at J, with 15 bases in the middle. Germline V gene lookup returns CDR1 SGHVS and CDR2 FQNEAQ. The CDR3 extends over 16 amino acids.

CDR3 coding DNA: TGTGCCAGCAGCTCGGTGGGCCAAATTTACGAGCAGTACTTC. It is translated as CASSSVGQIYEQYF. The chain has TRBV7-9 and TRBJ2-7; D remains unclear. Trimming removed 4 bases from V and 4 bases from J, with 14 bases in between. The CDR3 has 14 residues. CDR1 SEHNR and CDR2 FQNEAQ come from the germline V gene (reference sequence). Full variable domain (rest looked up from reference TRBV7-9 and TRBJ2-7): DTGVSQNPRHKITKRGQNVTFRCDPISEHNRLYWYRQTLGQGPEFLTYFQNEAQLEKSRLLSDRFSAERPKGSFSTLEIQRTEQGDSAMYLCASSSVGQIYEQYFGPGTRLTVT.

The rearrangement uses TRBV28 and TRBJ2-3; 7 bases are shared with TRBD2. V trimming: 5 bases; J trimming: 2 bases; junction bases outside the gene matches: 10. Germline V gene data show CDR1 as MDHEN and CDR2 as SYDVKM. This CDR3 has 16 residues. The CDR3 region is CASSPIPSGVTDTQYF. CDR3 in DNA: TGTGCCAGCAGTCCAATCCCCAGCGGGGTCACAGATACGCAGTATTTT.

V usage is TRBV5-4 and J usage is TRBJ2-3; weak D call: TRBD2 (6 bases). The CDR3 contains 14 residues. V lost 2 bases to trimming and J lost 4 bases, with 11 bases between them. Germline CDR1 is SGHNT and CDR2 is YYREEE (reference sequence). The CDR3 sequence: CASSLELAADTQYF. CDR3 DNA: TGTGCCAGCAGCTTAGAACTAGCCGCAGATACGCAGTATTTT.

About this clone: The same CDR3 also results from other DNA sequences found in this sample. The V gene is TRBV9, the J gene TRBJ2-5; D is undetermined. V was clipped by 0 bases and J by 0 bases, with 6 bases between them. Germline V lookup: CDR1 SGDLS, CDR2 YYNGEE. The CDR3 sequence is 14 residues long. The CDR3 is CASSVGSNQETQYF. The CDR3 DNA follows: TGTGCCAGCAGCGTAGGTAGCAACCAAGAGACCCAGTACTTC.

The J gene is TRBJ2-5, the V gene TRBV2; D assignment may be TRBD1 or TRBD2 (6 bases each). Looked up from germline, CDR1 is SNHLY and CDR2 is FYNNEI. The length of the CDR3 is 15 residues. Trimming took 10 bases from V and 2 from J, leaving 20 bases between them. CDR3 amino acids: CATLRGLASQETQYF. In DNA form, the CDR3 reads TGTGCCACCCTACGGGGGCTGGCGTCTCAAGAGACCCAGTACTTC.

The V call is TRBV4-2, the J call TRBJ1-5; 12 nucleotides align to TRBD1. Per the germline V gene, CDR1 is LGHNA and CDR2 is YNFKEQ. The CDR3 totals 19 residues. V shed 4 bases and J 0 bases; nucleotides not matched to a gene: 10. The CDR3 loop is CASSLAGTGGEGSNQPQHF. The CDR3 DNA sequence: TGTGCCAGCAGCCTCGCCGGGACAGGGGGCGAAGGTAGCAATCAGCCCCAGCATTTT.

In DNA form, the CDR3 reads TGTGCCAGCAGCCAAGACCCCCTGGGACTAGCGGGAGGCGGGTACAATGAGCAGTTCTTC. Its translation is CASSQDPLGLAGGGYNEQFF. V usage is TRBV14 and J usage is TRBJ2-1, with 15 bases lining up with TRBD2. In germline, CDR1 is SGHDN, CDR2 FVKESK. This CDR3 region has 20 residues. V dropped 0 bases and J dropped 4; count of bases not matched to a gene: 10.

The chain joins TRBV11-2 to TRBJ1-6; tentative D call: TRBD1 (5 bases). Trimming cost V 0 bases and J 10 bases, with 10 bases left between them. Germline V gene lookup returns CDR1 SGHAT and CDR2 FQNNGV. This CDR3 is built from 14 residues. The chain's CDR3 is CASSLEGPYSPLHF. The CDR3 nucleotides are TGTGCCAGCAGCTTAGAGGGACCCTACTCACCCCTCCACTTT.

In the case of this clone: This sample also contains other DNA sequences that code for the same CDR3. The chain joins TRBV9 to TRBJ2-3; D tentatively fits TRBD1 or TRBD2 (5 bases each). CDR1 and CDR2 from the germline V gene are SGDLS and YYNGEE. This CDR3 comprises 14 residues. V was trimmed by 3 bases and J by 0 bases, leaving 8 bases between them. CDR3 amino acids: CASSGRDSTDTQYF. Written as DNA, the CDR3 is TGTGCCAGCAGCGGCCGGGACAGCACAGATACGCAGTATTTT.

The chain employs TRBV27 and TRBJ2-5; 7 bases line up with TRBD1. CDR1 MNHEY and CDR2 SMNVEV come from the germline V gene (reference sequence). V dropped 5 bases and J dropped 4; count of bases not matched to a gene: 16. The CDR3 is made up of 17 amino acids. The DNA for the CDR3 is TGTGCCAGCAGTCCCCTGGGCTCAGGGGGTTCACGAGAGACCCAGTACTTC. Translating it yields CASSPLGSGGSRETQYF.

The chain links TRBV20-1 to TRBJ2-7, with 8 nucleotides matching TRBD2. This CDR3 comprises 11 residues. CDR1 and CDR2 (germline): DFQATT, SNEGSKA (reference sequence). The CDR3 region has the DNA TGCGCGGCGCTGGCGGGAGGCGAGCAGTACTTC. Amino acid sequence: CAALAGGEQYF.

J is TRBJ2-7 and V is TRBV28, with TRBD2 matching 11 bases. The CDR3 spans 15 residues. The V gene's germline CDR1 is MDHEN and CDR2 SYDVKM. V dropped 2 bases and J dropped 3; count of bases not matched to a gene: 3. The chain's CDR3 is CASSLRGLAVYEQYF. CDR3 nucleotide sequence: TGTGCCAGCAGTTTACGGGGACTAGCGGTCTACGAGCAGTACTTC.

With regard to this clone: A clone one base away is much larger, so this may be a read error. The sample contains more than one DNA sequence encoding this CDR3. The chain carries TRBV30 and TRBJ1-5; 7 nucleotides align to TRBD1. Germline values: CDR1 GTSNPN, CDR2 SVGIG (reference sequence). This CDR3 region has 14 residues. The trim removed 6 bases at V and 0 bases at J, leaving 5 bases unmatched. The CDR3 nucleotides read TGTGCCTGCGGACAGGAAAATAGCAATCAGCCCCAGCATTTT. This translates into CACGQENSNQPQHF.

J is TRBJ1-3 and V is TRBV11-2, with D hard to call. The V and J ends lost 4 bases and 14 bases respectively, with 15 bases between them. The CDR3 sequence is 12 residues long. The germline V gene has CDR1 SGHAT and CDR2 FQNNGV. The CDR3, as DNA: TGTGCCAGCAGCTCGACACTAAGGGCCCTATATTTT. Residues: CASSSTLRALYF.

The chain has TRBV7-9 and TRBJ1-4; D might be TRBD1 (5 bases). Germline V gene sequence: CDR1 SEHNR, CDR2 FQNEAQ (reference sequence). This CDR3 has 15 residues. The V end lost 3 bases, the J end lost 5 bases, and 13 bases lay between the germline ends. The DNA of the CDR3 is TGTGCCAGCAGCTTGGGGGAGGACCTAAATGAAAAACTGTTTTTT. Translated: CASSLGEDLNEKLFF.

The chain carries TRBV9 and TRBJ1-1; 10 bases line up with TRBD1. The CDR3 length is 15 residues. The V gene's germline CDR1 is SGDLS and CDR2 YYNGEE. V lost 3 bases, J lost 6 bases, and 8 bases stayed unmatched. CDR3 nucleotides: TGTGCCAGCAGCGGTCGGGACAGGGGTTTGGCTGAAGCTTTCTTT. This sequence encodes CASSGRDRGLAEAFF.

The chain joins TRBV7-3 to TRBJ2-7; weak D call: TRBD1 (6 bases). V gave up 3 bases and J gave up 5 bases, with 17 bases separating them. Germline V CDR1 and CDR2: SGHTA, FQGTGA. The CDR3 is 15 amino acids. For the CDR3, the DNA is TGTGCCAGCAGCTTCTTCACAGGGTCTGCTCACGAGCAGTACTTC. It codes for CASSFFTGSAHEQYF.

Here the CDR3 DNA reads TGTGCCAGCAGCTTGGGCGATTTACGCTACGAGCAGTACTTC. Protein product: CASSLGDLRYEQYF. V and J are TRBV5-5 and TRBJ2-7; D is uncertain. The CDR3 sequence is 14 residues long. V was shortened by 0 bases and J by 3 bases, with 10 bases between the two germline ends. Germline loops: CDR1 SGHKS, CDR2 YYEKEE (reference sequence). Full variable domain (rest looked up from reference TRBV5-5 and TRBJ2-7): DAGVTQSPTHLIKTRGQQVTLRCSPISGHKSVSWYQQVLGQGPQFIFQYYEKEERGRGNFPDRFSARQFPNYSSELNVNALLLGDSALYLCASSLGDLRYEQYFGPGTRLTVT.

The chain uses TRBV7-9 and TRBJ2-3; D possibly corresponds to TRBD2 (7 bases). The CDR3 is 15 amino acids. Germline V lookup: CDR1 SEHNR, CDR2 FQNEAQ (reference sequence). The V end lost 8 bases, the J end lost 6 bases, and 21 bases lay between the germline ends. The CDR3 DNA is TGTGCCAGCTGGGATCCCCCGGGGGGCAAGGATACGCAGTATTTT. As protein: CASWDPPGGKDTQYF.

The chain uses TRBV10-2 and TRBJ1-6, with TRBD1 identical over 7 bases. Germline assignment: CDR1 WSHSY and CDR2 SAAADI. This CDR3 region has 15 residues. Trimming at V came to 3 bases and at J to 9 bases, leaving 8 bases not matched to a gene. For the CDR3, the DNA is TGCGCCAGCAGTGATGACAGGGAGGGGAGTTCACCCCTCCACTTT. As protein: CASSDDREGSSPLHF.